This T cell receptor (beta chain) came from a study of T cell repertoires in aging, cancer and after chemotherapy. For the study at large: Glioblastoma patients receiving temozolomide-based therapy gave paired samples before and after chemotherapy.

Trimming removed 6 bases from V and 1 base from J, with 15 bases in between. CDR1 and CDR2 from the germline V gene are MNHEY and SVGEGT. The CDR3 consists of 15 residues. Study outcomes and limitations: In healthy donors, age-related TCR diversity loss mainly reflected lost richness.

Within the sample, this clonotype is medium-sized (0.01 to 0.1%). Its matching antigen is unknown. TCR beta rearrangements were amplified from peripheral blood genomic DNA. Rearranged V-D-J TRB sequences were amplified with a mixed TRB-A/B primer pool. One entry per CDR3 protein results from TCRdb running MiXCR on the multiplex PCR reads. The sample lists about 2,900 distinct CDR3 sequences, 25% to 30% occurring once. Input material: blood. V gene TRBV6-2 or TRBV6-3 combines with J gene TRBJ1-1; D not resolved. This clonotype was sampled from a human donor with a solid tumor. CDR3 DNA sequence: TGTGCCAGCAGGCTTGCGGGAAGAAGGAACACTGAAGCTTTCTTT. Protein product: CASRLAGRRNTEAFF.